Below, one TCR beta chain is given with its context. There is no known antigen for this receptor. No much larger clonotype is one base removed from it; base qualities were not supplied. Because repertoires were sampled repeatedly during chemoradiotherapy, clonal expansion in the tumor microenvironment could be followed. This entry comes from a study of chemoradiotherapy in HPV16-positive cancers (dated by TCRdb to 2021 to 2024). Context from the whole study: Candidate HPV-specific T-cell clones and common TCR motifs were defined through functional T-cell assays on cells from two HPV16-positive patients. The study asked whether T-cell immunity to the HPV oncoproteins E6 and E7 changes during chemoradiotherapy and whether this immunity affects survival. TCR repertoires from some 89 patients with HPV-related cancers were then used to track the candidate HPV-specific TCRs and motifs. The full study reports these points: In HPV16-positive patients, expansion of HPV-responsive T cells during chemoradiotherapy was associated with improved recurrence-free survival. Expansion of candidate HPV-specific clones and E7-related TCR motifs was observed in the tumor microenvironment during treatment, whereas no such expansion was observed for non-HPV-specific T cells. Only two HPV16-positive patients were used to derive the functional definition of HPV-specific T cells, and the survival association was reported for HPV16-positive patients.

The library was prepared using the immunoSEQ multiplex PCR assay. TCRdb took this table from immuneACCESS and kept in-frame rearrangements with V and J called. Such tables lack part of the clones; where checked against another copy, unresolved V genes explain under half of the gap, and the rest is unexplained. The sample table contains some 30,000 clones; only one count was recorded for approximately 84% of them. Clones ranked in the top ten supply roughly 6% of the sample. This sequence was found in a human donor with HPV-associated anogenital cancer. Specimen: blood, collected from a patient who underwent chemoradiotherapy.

The CDR3 corresponds to CASSRKQGGDTEAFF. In nucleotide form, the sequence is TGTGCCAGCAGCCGGAAACAGGGAGGGGACACTGAAGCTTTCTTT. The chain links TRBV5-4 with TRBJ1-1, and TRBD1 may be the D gene, going by 6 matching bases. From the germline V gene (reference sequence), CDR1 is SGHNT and CDR2 is YYREEE. CDR3 length: 15 amino acids, cysteine to phenylalanine. Only the CDR3 DNA is retained, 45 bases long and in frame from the first base. V is pared back by 4 bases and J by 3 bases, with 16 bases lying between the germline termini.